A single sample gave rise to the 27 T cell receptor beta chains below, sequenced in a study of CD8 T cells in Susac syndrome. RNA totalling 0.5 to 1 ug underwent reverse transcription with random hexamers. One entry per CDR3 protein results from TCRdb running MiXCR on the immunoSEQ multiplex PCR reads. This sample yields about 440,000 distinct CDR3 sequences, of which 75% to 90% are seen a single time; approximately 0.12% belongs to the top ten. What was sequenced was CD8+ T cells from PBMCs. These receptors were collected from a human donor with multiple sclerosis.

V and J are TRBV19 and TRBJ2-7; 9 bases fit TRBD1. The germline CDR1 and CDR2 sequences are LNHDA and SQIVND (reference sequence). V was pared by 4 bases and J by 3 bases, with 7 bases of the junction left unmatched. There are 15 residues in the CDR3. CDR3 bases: TGTGCCAGTAGTACCGGACAGGGGCCTGTCTACGAGCAGTACTTC. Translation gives CASSTGQGPVYEQYF.

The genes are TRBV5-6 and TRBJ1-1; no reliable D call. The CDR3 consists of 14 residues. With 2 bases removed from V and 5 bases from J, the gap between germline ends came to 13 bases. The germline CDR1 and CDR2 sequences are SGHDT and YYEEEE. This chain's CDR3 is CASSFAAEWTEAFF. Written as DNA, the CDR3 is TGTGCCAGCAGCTTCGCAGCGGAGTGGACTGAAGCTTTCTTT.

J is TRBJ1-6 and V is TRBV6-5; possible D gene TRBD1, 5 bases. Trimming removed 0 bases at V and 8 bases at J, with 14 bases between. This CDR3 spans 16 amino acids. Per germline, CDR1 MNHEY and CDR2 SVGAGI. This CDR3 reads CASSYSDSASYSPLHF. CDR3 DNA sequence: TGTGCCAGCAGTTACTCCGACAGCGCGTCGTATTCACCCCTCCACTTT.

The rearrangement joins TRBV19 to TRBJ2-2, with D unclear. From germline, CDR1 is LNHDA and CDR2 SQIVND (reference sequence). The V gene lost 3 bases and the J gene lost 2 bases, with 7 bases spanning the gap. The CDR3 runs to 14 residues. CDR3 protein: CASSIFLNTGELFF. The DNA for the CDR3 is TGTGCCAGTAGTATCTTCTTAAACACCGGGGAGCTGTTTTTT.

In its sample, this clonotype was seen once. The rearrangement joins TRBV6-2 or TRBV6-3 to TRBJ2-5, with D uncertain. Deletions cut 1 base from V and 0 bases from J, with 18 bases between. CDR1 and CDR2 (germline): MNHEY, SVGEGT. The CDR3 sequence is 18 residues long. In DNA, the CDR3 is TGTGCCAGCAGTTACTGGGTCCAAGGGTCTGCCTACCAAGAGACCCAGTACTTC. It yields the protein CASSYWVQGSAYQETQYF.

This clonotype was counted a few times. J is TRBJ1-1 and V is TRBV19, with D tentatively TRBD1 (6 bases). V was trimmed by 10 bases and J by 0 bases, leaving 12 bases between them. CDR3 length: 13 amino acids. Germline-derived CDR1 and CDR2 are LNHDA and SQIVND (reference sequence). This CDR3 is CATEDRMNTEAFF. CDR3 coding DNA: TGTGCCACTGAGGACAGAATGAACACTGAAGCTTTCTTT.

CDR3 in DNA: TGTGCCAGCAGTGAGAAGAGGGCGGGCTATGGCTACACCTTC. Protein product: CASSEKRAGYGYTF. The chain combines TRBV2 with TRBJ1-2, with D uncertain. CDR3 length: 14 residues. Per germline, CDR1 SNHLY and CDR2 FYNNEI. Trimming stripped 3 bases from V and 4 bases from J, with 12 bases between.

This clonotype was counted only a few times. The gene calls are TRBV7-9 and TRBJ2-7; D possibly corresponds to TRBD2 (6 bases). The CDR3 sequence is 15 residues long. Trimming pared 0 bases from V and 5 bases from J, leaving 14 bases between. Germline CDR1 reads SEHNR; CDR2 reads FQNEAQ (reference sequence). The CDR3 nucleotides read TGTGCCAGCAGCTTAGCAAGGAGGGACGAAGACGAGCAGTACTTC. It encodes CASSLARRDEDEQYF.

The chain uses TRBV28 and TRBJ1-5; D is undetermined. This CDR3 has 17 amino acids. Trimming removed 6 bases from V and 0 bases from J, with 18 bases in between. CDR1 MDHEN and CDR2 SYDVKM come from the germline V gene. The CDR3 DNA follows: TGTGCCAGCAGGGCACGACCCGAAAGACTTAGCAATCAGCCCCAGCATTTT. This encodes CASRARPERLSNQPQHF. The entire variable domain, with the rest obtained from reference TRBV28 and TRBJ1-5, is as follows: DVKVTQSSRYLVKRTGEKVFLECVQDMDHENMFWYRQDPGLGLRLIYFSYDVKMKEKGDIPEGYSVSREKKERFSLILESASTNQTSMYLCASRARPERLSNQPQHFGDGTRLSIL.

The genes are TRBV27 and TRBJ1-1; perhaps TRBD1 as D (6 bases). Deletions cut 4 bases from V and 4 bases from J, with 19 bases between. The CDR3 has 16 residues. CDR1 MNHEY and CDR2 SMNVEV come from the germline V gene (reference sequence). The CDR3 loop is CASSYGGPSRGTEAFF. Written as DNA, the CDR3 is TGTGCCAGCAGTTACGGGGGCCCGAGCAGGGGCACTGAAGCTTTCTTT.

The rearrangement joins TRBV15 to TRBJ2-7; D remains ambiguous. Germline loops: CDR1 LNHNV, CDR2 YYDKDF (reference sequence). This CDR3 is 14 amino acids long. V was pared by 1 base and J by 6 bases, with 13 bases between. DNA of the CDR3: TGTGCCACCAGCAGAGCAACCAGAGGACCCGAGCAGTACTTC. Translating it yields CATSRATRGPEQYF.

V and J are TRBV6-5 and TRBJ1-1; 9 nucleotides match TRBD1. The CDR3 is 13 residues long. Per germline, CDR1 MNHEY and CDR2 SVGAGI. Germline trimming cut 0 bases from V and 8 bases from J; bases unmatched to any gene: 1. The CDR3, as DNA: TGTGCCAGCAGTTACTCGGACAGGGGCGAAGCTTTCTTT. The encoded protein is CASSYSDRGEAFF.

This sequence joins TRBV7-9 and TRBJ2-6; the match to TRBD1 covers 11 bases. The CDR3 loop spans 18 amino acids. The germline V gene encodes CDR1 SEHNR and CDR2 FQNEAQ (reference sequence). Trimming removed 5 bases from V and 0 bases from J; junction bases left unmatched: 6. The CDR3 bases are TGTGCCAGCAGCCTCGGGACAGGGGGTCTCTCTGGGGCCAACGTCCTGACTTTC. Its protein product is CASSLGTGGLSGANVLTF.

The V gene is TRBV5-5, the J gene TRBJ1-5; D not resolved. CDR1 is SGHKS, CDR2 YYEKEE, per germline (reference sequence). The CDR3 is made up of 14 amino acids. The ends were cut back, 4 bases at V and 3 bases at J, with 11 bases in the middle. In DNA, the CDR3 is TGTGCCAGCAGCCCAGCGGGAATCAATCAGCCCCAGCATTTT. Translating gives CASSPAGINQPQHF. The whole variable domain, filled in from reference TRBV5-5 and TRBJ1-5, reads DAGVTQSPTHLIKTRGQQVTLRCSPISGHKSVSWYQQVLGQGPQFIFQYYEKEERGRGNFPDRFSARQFPNYSSELNVNALLLGDSALYLCASSPAGINQPQHFGDGTRLSIL.

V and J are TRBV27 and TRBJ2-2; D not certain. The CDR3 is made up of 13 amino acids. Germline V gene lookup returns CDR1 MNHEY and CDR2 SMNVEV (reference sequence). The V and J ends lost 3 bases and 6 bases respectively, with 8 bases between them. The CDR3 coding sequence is TGTGCCAGCAGTTTTAGATCTGCCGGGGAGCTGTTTTTT. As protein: CASSFRSAGELFF.

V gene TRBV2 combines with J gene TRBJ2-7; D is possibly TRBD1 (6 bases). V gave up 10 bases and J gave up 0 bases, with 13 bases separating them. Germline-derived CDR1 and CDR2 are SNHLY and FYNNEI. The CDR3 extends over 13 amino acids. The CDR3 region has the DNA TGTGCCACCCTGGGACAACACTCCTACGAGCAGTACTTC. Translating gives CATLGQHSYEQYF.

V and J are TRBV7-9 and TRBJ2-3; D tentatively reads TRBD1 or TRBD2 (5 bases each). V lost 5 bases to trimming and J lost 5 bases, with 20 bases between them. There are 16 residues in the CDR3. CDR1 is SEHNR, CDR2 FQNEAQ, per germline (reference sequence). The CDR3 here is CASSPRTGPSVDTQYF. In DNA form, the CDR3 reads TGTGCCAGCAGCCCACGTACGGGGCCAAGTGTAGATACGCAGTATTTT.

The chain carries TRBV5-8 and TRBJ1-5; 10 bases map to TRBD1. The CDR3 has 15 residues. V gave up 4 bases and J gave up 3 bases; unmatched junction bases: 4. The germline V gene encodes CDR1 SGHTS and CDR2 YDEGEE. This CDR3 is CASSPTGGNNQPQHF. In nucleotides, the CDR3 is TGTGCCAGCAGCCCGACAGGGGGCAACAATCAGCCCCAGCATTTT.

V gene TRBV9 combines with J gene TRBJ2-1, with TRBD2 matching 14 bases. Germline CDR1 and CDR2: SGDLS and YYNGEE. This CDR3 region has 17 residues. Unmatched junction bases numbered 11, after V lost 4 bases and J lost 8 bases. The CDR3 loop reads CASSHGETSGRGDEQFF. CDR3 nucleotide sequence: TGTGCCAGCAGCCACGGGGAGACTAGCGGGAGGGGAGATGAGCAGTTCTTC.

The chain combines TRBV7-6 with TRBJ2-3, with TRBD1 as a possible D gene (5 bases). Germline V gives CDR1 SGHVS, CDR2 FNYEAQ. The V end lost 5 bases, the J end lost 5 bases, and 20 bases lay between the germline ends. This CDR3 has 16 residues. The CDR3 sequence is CASSKGYSGAGDTQYF. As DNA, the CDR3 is TGTGCCAGCAGCAAGGGGTATTCTGGGGCCGGAGATACGCAGTATTTT.

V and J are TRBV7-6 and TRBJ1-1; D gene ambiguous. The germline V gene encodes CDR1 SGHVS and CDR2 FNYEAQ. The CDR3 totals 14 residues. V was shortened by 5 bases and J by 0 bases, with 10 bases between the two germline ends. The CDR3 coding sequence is TGTGCCAGCAGCCCTACACCCGTGAACACTGAAGCTTTCTTT. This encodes CASSPTPVNTEAFF.

CDR3 nucleotides: TGTGCCAGCAGCCCCACTTCGACAGGGGGTTACGAGCAGTACTTC. Protein sequence: CASSPTSTGGYEQYF. The chain couples TRBV3-1 to TRBJ2-7; 9 positions match TRBD1. The CDR3 runs 15 residues. Germline CDR1 and CDR2: LGHDT and YNNKEL (reference sequence). The V and J ends lost 4 bases and 4 bases, in that order; junction bases with no gene match: 8.

The CDR3 loop reads CASSVSGQGNPEAFF. The CDR3 DNA sequence: TGCGCCAGCAGTGTTTCGGGACAGGGGAATCCTGAAGCTTTCTTT. This sequence joins TRBV10-1 and TRBJ1-1, with 10 bases aligning to TRBD1. Germline V gene data show CDR1 as WNHNN and CDR2 as SYGVQD (reference sequence). The CDR3 length is 15 residues. Trimming took 4 bases from V and 6 from J; bases not matched to a gene: 8.

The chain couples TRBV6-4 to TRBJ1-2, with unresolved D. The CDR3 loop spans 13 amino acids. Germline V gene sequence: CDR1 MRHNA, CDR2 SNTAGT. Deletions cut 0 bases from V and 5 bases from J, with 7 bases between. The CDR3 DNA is TGTGCCAGCAGTGACTCGGGCGGGTATGGCTACACCTTC. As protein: CASSDSGGYGYTF.

The CDR3 here is CSGTSGIQFF. CDR3 nucleotide sequence: TGCAGCGGAACTAGCGGGATTCAGTTCTTC. This sequence joins TRBV29-1 and TRBJ2-1, with TRBD2 matching 10 bases. CDR3 length: 10 residues. Looked up from germline, CDR1 is SQVTM and CDR2 is ANQGSEA. The trim removed 7 bases at V and 13 bases at J, leaving 4 bases unmatched.

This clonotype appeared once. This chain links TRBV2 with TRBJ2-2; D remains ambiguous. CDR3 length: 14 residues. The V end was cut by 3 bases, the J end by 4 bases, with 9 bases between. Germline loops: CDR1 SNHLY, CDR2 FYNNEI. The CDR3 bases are TGTGCCAGCAGTGACCAGGTTGCCACCGGGGAGCTGTTTTTT. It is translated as CASSDQVATGELFF.

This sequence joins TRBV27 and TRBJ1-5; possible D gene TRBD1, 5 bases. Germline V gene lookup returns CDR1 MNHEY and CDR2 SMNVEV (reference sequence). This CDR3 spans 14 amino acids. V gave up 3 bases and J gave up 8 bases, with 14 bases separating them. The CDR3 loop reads CASSFTQEGKPQHF. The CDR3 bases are TGTGCCAGCAGTTTTACACAGGAGGGGAAGCCCCAGCATTTT.